Sequencing of this T cell receptor (beta chain) was carried out in a study of T cell responses to AZD1222 COVID-19 vaccine. This clone was counted a single time. Its antigen is still unknown. CDR3 length equals 16 residues. Germline V gene lookup returns CDR1 PRHDT and CDR2 FYEKMQ (reference sequence). The junction had 6 bases not matched to a gene; V was cut back by 1 base and J by 5 bases. The protocol was immunoSEQ multiplex PCR, while the TCRdb copy is restricted to in-frame clones and leaves out a portion. The sample consists of 70,000 to 95,000 clones, 90% of them appearing once. Study results and limitations: In all cases, repertoires were sampled only after the peak T cell response. Clonal diversity was possibly underestimated, and white British individuals and females predominated among donors. Baseline serology detected seropositivity in only a handful of AZD1222 recipients. Of spike-specific TCRs, nearly half reportedly target regions left unmutated in variants.

This TCR came from an adult who received the AZD1222 COVID-19 vaccine. The specimen was peripheral blood, collected 28 days after the second AZD1222 dose. The J gene is TRBJ1-2, the V gene TRBV13, with 11 bases fitting TRBD1. The CDR3 nucleotides are TGTGCCAGCAGCTTAGTACGTGGACAGGGGGCTTATGGCTACACCTTC. Translated: CASSLVRGQGAYGYTF.